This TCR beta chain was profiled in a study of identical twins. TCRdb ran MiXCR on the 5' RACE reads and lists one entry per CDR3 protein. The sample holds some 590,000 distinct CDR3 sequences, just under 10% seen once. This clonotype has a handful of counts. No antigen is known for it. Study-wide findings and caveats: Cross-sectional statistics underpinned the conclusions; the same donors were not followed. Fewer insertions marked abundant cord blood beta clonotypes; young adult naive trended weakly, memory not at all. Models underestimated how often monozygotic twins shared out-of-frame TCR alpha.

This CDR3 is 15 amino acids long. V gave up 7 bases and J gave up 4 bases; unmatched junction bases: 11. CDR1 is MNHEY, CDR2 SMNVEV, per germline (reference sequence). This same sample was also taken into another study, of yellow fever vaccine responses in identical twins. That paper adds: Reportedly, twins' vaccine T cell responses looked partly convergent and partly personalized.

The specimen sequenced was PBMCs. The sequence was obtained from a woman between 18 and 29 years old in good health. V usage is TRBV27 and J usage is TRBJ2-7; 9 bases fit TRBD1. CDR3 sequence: CASTKLGTGLYEQYF. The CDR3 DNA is TGTGCCAGCACCAAACTCGGGACAGGGTTATACGAGCAGTACTTC.